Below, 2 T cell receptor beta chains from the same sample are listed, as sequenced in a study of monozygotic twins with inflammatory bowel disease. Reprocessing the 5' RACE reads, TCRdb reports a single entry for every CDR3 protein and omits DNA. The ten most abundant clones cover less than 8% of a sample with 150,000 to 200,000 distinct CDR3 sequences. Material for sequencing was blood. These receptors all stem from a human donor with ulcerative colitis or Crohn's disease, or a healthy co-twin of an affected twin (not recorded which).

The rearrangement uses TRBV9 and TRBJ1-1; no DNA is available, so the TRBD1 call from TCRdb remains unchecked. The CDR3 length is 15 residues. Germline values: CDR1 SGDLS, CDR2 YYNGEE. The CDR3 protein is CASSALTGGYTEAFF.

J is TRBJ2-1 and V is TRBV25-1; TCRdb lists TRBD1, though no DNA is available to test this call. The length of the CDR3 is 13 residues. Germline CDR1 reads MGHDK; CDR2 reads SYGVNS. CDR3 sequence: CASSEFAGLEQFF. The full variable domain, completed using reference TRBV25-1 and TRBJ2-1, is EADIYQTPRYLVIGTGKKITLECSQTMGHDKMYWYQQDPGMELHLIHYSYGVNSTEKGDLSSESTVSRIRTEHFPLTLESARPSHTSQYLCASSEFAGLEQFFGPGTRLTVL.